The 17 T cell receptor beta chains below come from one sample, sequenced in a study of early T cells in non-severe SARS-CoV-2 infection. TCRdb used MiXCR to reprocess the 5' RACE reads, holding one entry per CDR3 protein. The sample records some 89,000 distinct CDR3 sequences, approximately 11% being singletons. Sequences were derived from whole blood, sampled at baseline. The origin of the receptors is an adult who was a healthcare worker with PCR-confirmed SARS-CoV-2 infection or an uninfected control (not recorded which).

The gene calls are TRBV28 and TRBJ1-4; 7 bases are shared with TRBD1. The CDR3 is made up of 14 amino acids. The V segment lost 6 bases and the J segment 6 bases; nucleotides outside the gene matches: 7. Germline lookup yields CDR1 MDHEN and CDR2 SYDVKM. Written as DNA, the CDR3 is TGTGCCAGCAGGAAACAGGGGAGCGATGAAAAACTGTTTTTT. This gives the protein CASRKQGSDEKLFF.

This chain connects TRBV24-1 to TRBJ1-2; no definite D call. Trimming removed 4 bases from V and 4 bases from J, with 9 bases in between. The CDR3 runs to 13 residues. Germline CDR1 is KGHDR and CDR2 is SFDVKD. The CDR3 region is CATSDPPAYGYTF. The CDR3 region has the DNA TGTGCCACCAGTGACCCCCCCGCCTATGGCTACACCTTC.

The chain joins TRBV6-1 to TRBJ2-3; D gene uncertain. The germline V gene encodes CDR1 MNHNS and CDR2 SASEGT. The CDR3 spans 14 residues. Trimming removed 3 bases at V and 5 bases at J, with 12 bases between. CDR3 nucleotide sequence: TGTGCCAGCAGTGATGCTTTAGCTGGAGATACGCAGTATTTT. It specifies CASSDALAGDTQYF.

The chain joins TRBV7-2 to TRBJ1-4, with 9 nucleotides matching TRBD1. V lost 4 bases to trimming and J lost 7 bases; unmatched junction nucleotides: 4. Germline CDR1 and CDR2: SGHTA and FQGNSA. CDR3 length: 14 residues. For the CDR3, the DNA is TGTGCCAGCAGCTCCGGGACAGGGTCTGAAAAACTGTTTTTT. Its protein product is CASSSGTGSEKLFF.

The chain links TRBV6-2 or TRBV6-3 to TRBJ1-1, with D tentatively TRBD1 (5 bases). Trimming took 2 bases from V and 5 from J, leaving 12 bases between them. The CDR3 contains 14 residues. Germline lookup yields CDR1 MNHEY and CDR2 SVGEGT. This CDR3 reads CASSYPSRGTEAFF. The CDR3 nucleotides are TGTGCCAGCAGTTACCCCTCTCGGGGGACTGAAGCTTTCTTT.

This chain joins TRBV19 and TRBJ1-2, with D uncertain. The germline gives CDR1 LNHDA, CDR2 SQIVND (reference sequence). This CDR3 has 15 amino acids. Trimming took off 0 bases at V and 2 bases at J, with 10 bases between the two ends. The CDR3 DNA sequence: TGTGCCAGTAGTATAGATCGGCGTCAGAACTATGGCTACACCTTC. It encodes CASSIDRRQNYGYTF.

This clonotype was counted only a few times. The chain uses TRBV29-1 and TRBJ2-1; TRBD2 matches at 11 bases. The CDR3 runs to 13 residues. Germline V gene data show CDR1 as SQVTM and CDR2 as ANQGSEA. Trimming took 8 bases from V and 6 from J; bases not matched to a gene: 6. The CDR3 DNA reads as TGCAGCATTGGGACTAGCGGAACCAATGAGCAGTTCTTC. Protein product: CSIGTSGTNEQFF.

The rearrangement joins TRBV7-2 to TRBJ2-3; D is perhaps TRBD1 (6 bases). The ends were cut back, 4 bases at V and 1 base at J, with 6 bases in the middle. The CDR3 runs 13 residues. Per germline, CDR1 SGHTA and CDR2 FQGNSA. CDR3 loop: CASSWGRTDTQYF. CDR3 DNA: TGTGCCAGCAGCTGGGGGCGCACAGATACGCAGTATTTT.

In its sample, this clonotype was seen many times. This chain joins TRBV19 and TRBJ1-4; D is possibly TRBD1 (5 bases). Looked up from germline, CDR1 is LNHDA and CDR2 is SQIVND (reference sequence). This CDR3 has 17 residues. V lost 7 bases and J lost 4, with 22 bases in between. The CDR3 region is CASTSISAGTDNEKLFF. The CDR3 DNA is TGTGCCAGTACCTCCATTTCCGCCGGGACGGATAATGAAAAACTGTTTTTT.

The chain has TRBV29-1 and TRBJ2-7; the match to TRBD2 covers 11 bases. The CDR3 has 14 amino acids. The V and J ends lost 5 bases and 2 bases, in that order; junction bases with no gene match: 5. Germline-derived CDR1 and CDR2 are SQVTM and ANQGSEA. CDR3 loop: CSVRPTSGAYEQYF. DNA of the CDR3: TGCAGCGTTCGCCCGACTAGCGGGGCCTACGAGCAGTACTTC.

In this sample, this clonotype turned up a few times. This chain joins TRBV7-2 and TRBJ1-2; D uncertain. This CDR3 has 15 residues. Trimming removed 5 bases at V and 4 bases at J, with 17 bases between. Germline V CDR1 and CDR2: SGHTA, FQGNSA. The DNA of the CDR3 is TGTGCCAGCAGCCCTGGACCCAATGAGGCCTATGGCTACACCTTC. This gives the protein CASSPGPNEAYGYTF.

This clonotype was seen many times. The gene calls are TRBV20-1 and TRBJ1-3; D is uncertain. Trimming shortened V by 0 bases and J by 0 bases, and 6 bases separated the two germline ends. Germline V CDR1 and CDR2: DFQATT, SNEGSKA (reference sequence). CDR3 length: 14 residues. The CDR3: CSARDGSSGNTIYF. CDR3 in DNA: TGCAGTGCTAGAGATGGTAGCTCTGGAAACACCATATATTTT.

The chain links TRBV5-1 to TRBJ2-7, with 10 bases matching TRBD2. This CDR3 region has 16 residues. The junction had 4 bases not matched to a gene; V was cut back by 1 base and J by 0 bases. Looked up from germline, CDR1 is SGHRS and CDR2 is YFSETQ. The chain's CDR3 is CASSLLTSGTSYEQYF. CDR3 bases: TGCGCCAGCAGCTTGTTAACTAGCGGGACCTCCTACGAGCAGTACTTC.

Only a few counts were recorded for this clonotype. This rearrangement joins TRBV7-9 to TRBJ1-5, with D tentatively TRBD1 (5 bases). The CDR3 is made up of 14 amino acids. Trimming stripped 1 base from V and 7 bases from J, with 11 bases between. CDR1 SEHNR and CDR2 FQNEAQ come from the germline V gene (reference sequence). The CDR3 loop is CASSLDGAPQPQHF. CDR3 bases: TGTGCCAGCAGCTTAGACGGGGCCCCACAGCCCCAGCATTTT.

This rearrangement joins TRBV7-8 to TRBJ2-5, with 9 bases matching TRBD2. Germline V gives CDR1 SGHVS, CDR2 FQNEAQ. This CDR3 is built from 16 residues. The J segment lost 7 bases and the V segment lost 1 base, leaving 10 bases of the junction unmatched. This chain's CDR3 is CASSLVPLGAGGTQYF. The CDR3 nucleotides are TGTGCCAGCAGCTTAGTACCTCTTGGAGCGGGAGGGACCCAGTACTTC. The whole variable domain, remainder taken from reference TRBV7-8 and TRBJ2-5, is GAGVSQSPRYKVAKRGQDVALRCDPISGHVSLFWYQQALGQGPEFLTYFQNEAQLDKSGLPSDRFFAERPEGSVSTLKIQRTQQEDSAVYLCASSLVPLGAGGTQYFGPGTRLLVL.

This clonotype was recorded many times. The chain combines TRBV18 with TRBJ1-5, with D perhaps matching TRBD1 (5 bases). There are 14 residues in the CDR3. CDR1 and CDR2 from the germline V gene are KGHSH and LQKENI. Trimming stripped 2 bases from V and 5 bases from J, with 10 bases between. The CDR3 protein is CASSPVGDDQPQHF. DNA of the CDR3: TGTGCCAGCTCACCAGTAGGGGACGATCAGCCCCAGCATTTT.

In this sample, this clonotype turned up many times. The rearrangement uses TRBV10-3 and TRBJ1-4; 7 bases agree with TRBD1. Germline trimming cut 6 bases from V and 6 bases from J; bases unmatched to any gene: 10. This CDR3 is built from 15 residues. CDR1 and CDR2 from the germline V gene are ENHRY and SYGVKD. The CDR3 DNA sequence: TGTGCCATCAGACCCGAGGGGGCCGGACATGAAAAACTGTTTTTT. Its translation: CAIRPEGAGHEKLFF.